Listed below are T cell receptor beta chains from one sample, sequenced in a study of regulatory T cells in long-lasting Graves disease. TCRdb reanalysed the multiplex PCR reads using MiXCR and keeps one entry per CDR3 protein. The sample lists 350,000 to 550,000 distinct CDR3 sequences, about 15% seen once, with 16% in the top ten. A further study also used this sample, focusing on T cells in Graves' hyperthyroidism and ophthalmopathy.

This material consisted of peripheral blood mononuclear cells (PBMCs), taken at new diagnosis, from a patient treated with antithyroid drugs. The receptor source for this set is a woman under 40 with Graves disease. CDR3s leave out the opening cysteine and the closing phenylalanine or tryptophan. The order of the fields is CDR3 length, V gene, D gene, CDR3 protein. The D gene is left open where the match is weak.

14	TRBV19	TRBD2	ASSMLSGRNLGELF
14	TRBV7-9	TRBD1	ASSKAGGPSGNTIY
15	TRBV11-3	TRBD2	ASSFTAGGIRTDTQY
16	TRBV20-1	TRBD2	SARGRAGTSGGTGELF
15	TRBV12-3/TRBV12-4	.	ASSPGLWSGRDTEAF
13	TRBV20-1	TRBD1	SATTGESEADTQY
10	TRBV2	.	ASSEPTDTQY
14	TRBV7-8	TRBD2	ASSYLAGTGGDEQF
14	TRBV20-1	TRBD1	SARDFQTGEGSPLH
13	TRBV12-3/TRBV12-4	.	ASSPRQQHSYEQY
12	TRBV11-3	.	ASRGDWNTGELF
14	TRBV6-5	.	ASSFPRPVNTGELF
12	TRBV30	.	AWSEGSVADTQY
12	TRBV11-2	.	ASSLVGRDYGYT
14	TRBV3-1	TRBD1	ASSQVGQGAWTEAF
11	TRBV27	.	ASRFVDGSEQY
13	TRBV3-1	.	ASSQDWQYTDTQY
12	TRBV7-9	TRBD1	ASSQIGTGETQY
14	TRBV19	.	ASRSLFGIEQETQY
16	TRBV12-3/TRBV12-4	TRBD2	ASIPTSGRTSSTDTQY
15	TRBV11-2	.	TSSFRASQQKAYEQY
12	TRBV7-2	TRBD1	ASSPHQTGVGYT
14	TRBV11-2	TRBD2	ASSLGDQGGYYEQY
12	TRBV5-1	.	ASSLVLIPNEQF
12	TRBV24-1	.	ATSDPDSDYGYT
13	TRBV12-5	TRBD1	ASGSPGQSNQPQH
12	TRBV18	.	ASSPGGDGNTIY
13	TRBV30	TRBD2	AWSDPGLETGELF
15	TRBV28	TRBD1	ASSPEGGTGASYEQY
13	TRBV7-3	TRBD2	ASRPGLEIQETQY
11	TRBV7-3	.	ASSRQNGGEQF
12	TRBV3-1	.	ASSLSGTKHGYT
14	TRBV14	TRBD2	ASSPRVGGSSYEQY
13	TRBV15	.	ATSRSGTTNEKLF
10	TRBV5-1	.	ASSYPRETQY
12	TRBV9	.	ASSVEGASYEQY
12	TRBV28	.	ASGGQPHNEKLF
14	TRBV11-2	TRBD1	ASSLPGGGLNTEAF
9	TRBV29-1	.	SVGNGAEAF
12	TRBV10-2	TRBD2	ASGRLAGTDTQY
16	TRBV20-1	TRBD2	SARDPYSAGDVTGELF
11	TRBV12-3/TRBV12-4	.	ASSLGQSNEQF
11	TRBV2	.	ATTQDMKGTQY
12	TRBV6-1	.	ASSRDPLKTEAF
13	TRBV27	TRBD1	ASSIGQVGNQPQH
12	TRBV3-1	.	ASSQDRSAGEQF
14	TRBV24-1	.	ATSEYRPVSGNTIY
14	TRBV6-2/TRBV6-3	.	ASSYSPGANTGELF
14	TRBV7-8	TRBD2	ASSLASPFSGNEQF
14	TRBV20-1	TRBD2	SASSPGGSSYNEQF
12	TRBV11-2	TRBD2	ASSSLAGVHEQF
14	TRBV2	.	ASSEKVFPVSYEQY
11	TRBV29-1	TRBD2	SVTTSGSYEQY
10	TRBV5-1	.	ASSASGDTQY
10	TRBV20-1	.	SARAGRYGYT